These T cell receptor beta chains were read from a single sample in a study of spatial heterogeneity in lung cancer. Each CDR3 protein gets one entry after TCRdb re-called the 5' RACE reads with MiXCR. The sample comprises about 30,000 distinct CDR3 sequences, about 8.1% of which are singletons, and about 37% rests with the top ten. Sequences were derived from PBMCs, sampled at surgery. The source is a female donor with early-stage non-small cell lung cancer. Both conserved end residues are part of each CDR3. Fields, in order: V gene, J gene, clone size, D gene, CDR3 protein, CDR3 DNA. The D gene is left open where the match is weak. Size is omitted from some rows. Given values are once, few, many or a class for expanded clones.

TRBV5-6	TRBJ2-5	many	-	CASSLRGSSVQETQYF	TGTGCCAGCAGCTTGAGAGGCAGCTCAGTCCAAGAGACCCAGTACTTC
TRBV9	TRBJ2-3	-	TRBD2	CASSVTSEITDTQYF	TGTGCCAGCAGCGTTACTAGCGAGATCACAGATACGCAGTATTTT
TRBV7-3	TRBJ2-1	many	-	CASSAAGTFYNEQFF	TGTGCCAGCAGCGCTGCAGGGACCTTCTACAATGAGCAGTTCTTC
TRBV18	TRBJ1-1	few	-	CASSRQANTEAFF	TGTGCCAGCTCAAGACAGGCTAACACTGAAGCTTTCTTT
TRBV15	TRBJ2-2	many	-	CATSRVPGTNTGELFF	TGTGCCACCAGCAGAGTACCAGGGACCAACACCGGGGAGCTGTTTTTT
TRBV27	TRBJ2-7	many	-	CASRTGISYEQYF	TGTGCCAGCAGGACGGGGATCTCCTACGAGCAGTACTTC
TRBV7-6	TRBJ2-5	many	-	CASSFRGAQETQYF	TGTGCCAGCAGCTTCAGAGGGGCTCAAGAGACCCAGTACTTC
TRBV2	TRBJ2-2	-	TRBD2	CASTRDYLSAGELFF	TGTGCCAGCACCCGGGACTACCTATCTGCTGGGGAGCTGTTTTTT
TRBV5-1	TRBJ1-1	many	TRBD1	CASSLEGQRNTEAFF	TGCGCCAGCAGCTTGGAGGGACAGCGGAACACTGAAGCTTTCTTT
TRBV4-2	TRBJ2-2	many	TRBD2	CASRGLAGEGTGELFF	TGTGCCAGCAGGGGACTAGCGGGAGAGGGGACCGGGGAGCTGTTTTTT
TRBV28	TRBJ1-5	many	-	CASSFDRTRGNQPQHF	TGTGCCAGCAGTTTTGACAGGACCAGAGGGAATCAGCCCCAGCATTTT
TRBV27	TRBJ1-5	many	TRBD1	CASRTGAGNQPQHF	TGTGCCAGCAGGACAGGGGCGGGCAATCAGCCCCAGCATTTT
TRBV7-9	TRBJ2-2	-	-	CASSFTSGTISSGEPFF	TGTGCCAGCAGCTTCACCTCCGGGACAATTAGTTCCGGGGAGCCGTTTTTT
TRBV6-1	TRBJ2-2	few	TRBD2	CASSPTSLYFSGTGELFF	TGTGCCAGCAGTCCCACTTCCCTTTACTTTAGCGGGACCGGGGAGCTGTTTTTT
TRBV25-1	TRBJ1-2	many	TRBD1	CASSGGTGGPHYGYTF	TGTGCCAGCAGTGGAGGGACAGGGGGCCCTCACTATGGCTACACCTTC
TRBV28	TRBJ1-2	few	-	CASSLIGGLGYTF	TGTGCCAGCAGTTTGATCGGGGGGCTCGGCTACACCTTC
TRBV12-3/TRBV12-4	TRBJ1-1	few	-	CASSSPRTGAFF	TGTGCCAGCAGTTCACCCCGGACGGGAGCTTTCTTT
TRBV28	TRBJ2-6	-	TRBD1	CASSPRDRLSGANVLTF	TGTGCCAGCAGTCCTCGGGACAGACTCTCTGGGGCCAACGTCCTGACTTTC
TRBV11-3	TRBJ2-1	many	-	CATEGPSYNEQFF	TGTGCCACAGAGGGCCCCTCCTACAATGAGCAGTTCTTC
TRBV2	TRBJ2-3	few	-	CASAREGATDTQYF	TGTGCCAGCGCTCGGGAGGGGGCCACAGATACGCAGTATTTT
TRBV5-1	TRBJ2-5	few	-	CASSLGYIWETQYF	TGCGCCAGCAGCTTGGGCTATATCTGGGAGACCCAGTACTTC
TRBV7-9	TRBJ1-2	many	TRBD1	CASSFSGTGGLYGYTF	TGTGCCAGCAGCTTCTCCGGGACAGGGGGCCTCTATGGCTACACCTTC
TRBV5-1	TRBJ2-5	many	-	CASSLAGLQETQYF	TGCGCCAGCAGCTTGGCCGGGCTCCAAGAGACCCAGTACTTC